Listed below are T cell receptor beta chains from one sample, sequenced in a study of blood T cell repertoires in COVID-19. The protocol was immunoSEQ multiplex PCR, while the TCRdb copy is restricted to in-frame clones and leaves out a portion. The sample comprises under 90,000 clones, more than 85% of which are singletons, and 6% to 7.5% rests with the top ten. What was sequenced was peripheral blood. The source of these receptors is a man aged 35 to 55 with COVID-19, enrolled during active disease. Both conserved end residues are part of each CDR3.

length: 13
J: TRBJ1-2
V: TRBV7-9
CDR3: CASTQAGDYGYTF

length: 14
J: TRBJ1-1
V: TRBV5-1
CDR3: CASSSTVVDTEAFF

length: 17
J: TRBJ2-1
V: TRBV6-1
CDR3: CASSEDLGRGVYNEQFF

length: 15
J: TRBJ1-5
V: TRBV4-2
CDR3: CASSQDWGGEQPQHF

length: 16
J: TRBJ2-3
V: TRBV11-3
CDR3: CASSKTSGGATDTQYF

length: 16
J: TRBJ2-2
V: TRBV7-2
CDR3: CASSDGQPGVTGELFF

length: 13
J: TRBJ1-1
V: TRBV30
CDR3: CAWSVQGDTEAFF

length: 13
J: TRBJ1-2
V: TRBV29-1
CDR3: CSVSVGGDFGYTF

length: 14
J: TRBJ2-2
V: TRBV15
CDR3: CATTGTVNTGELFF

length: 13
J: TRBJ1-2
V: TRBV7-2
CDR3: CASSLAGGNGYTF

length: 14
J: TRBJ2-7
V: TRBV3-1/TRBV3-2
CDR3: CASSQGGDLYEQYF

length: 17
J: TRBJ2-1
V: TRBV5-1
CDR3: CASSGGAVLAGYNEQFF

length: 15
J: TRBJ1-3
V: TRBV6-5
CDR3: CASSPRRSSGNTIYF

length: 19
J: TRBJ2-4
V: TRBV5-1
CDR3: CASSPQGVGGGGGKNIQYF

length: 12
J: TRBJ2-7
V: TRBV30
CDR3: CAWGSEAYEQYF

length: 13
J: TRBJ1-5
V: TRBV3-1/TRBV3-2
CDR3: CASSQDLNQPQHF

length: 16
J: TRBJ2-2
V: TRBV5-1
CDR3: CASSRSGTGGTGELFF